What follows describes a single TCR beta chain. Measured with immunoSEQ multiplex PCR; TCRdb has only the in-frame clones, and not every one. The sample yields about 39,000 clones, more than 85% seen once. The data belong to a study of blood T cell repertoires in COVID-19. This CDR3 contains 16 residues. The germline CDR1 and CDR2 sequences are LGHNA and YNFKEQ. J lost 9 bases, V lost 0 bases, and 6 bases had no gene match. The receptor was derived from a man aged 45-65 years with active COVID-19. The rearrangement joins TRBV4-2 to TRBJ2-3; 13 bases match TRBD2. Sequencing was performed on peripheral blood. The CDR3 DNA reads TGTGCCAGCAGCCAAGAACTAGCGGGAGGGGGAGGGACGCAGTATTTT. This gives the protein CASSQELAGGGGTQYF.